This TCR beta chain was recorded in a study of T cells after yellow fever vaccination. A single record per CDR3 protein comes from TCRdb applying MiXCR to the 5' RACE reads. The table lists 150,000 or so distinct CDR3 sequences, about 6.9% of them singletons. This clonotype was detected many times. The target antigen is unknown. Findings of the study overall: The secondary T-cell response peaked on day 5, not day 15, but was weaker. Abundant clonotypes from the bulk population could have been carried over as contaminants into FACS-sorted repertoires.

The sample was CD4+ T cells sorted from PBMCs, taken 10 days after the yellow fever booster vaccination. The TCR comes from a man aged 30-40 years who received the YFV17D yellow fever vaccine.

The CDR3 sequence: CATSDNQWETQYF. The DNA for the CDR3 is TGTGCCACCAGTGATAATCAGTGGGAGACCCAGTACTTC. The J gene is TRBJ2-5, the V gene TRBV24-1, with no clear D. Trimming cost V 3 bases and J 5 bases, with 9 bases left between them. CDR3 length: 13 residues. Germline CDR1 is KGHDR and CDR2 is SFDVKD.